These 17 T cell receptor beta chains share one sample of origin, sequenced in a study of memory CD4+ T cells and cytomegalovirus serostatus. Single viable CD3+CD4+CD8-CD45RO+ cells were sorted as the memory CD4+ T cells. Some clones are missing from TCRdb's copy, which holds only in-frame ones; the method was immunoSEQ multiplex PCR. The sample contains about 50,000 clones, just under 80% of which appear only once. Source material: memory CD4+ T cells from blood. These receptors were collected from an adult in good health and CMV-seronegative.

This clone was seen a handful of times. This CDR3 reads CASSLSPGQGMNTEAFF. CDR3 sequence (DNA): TGTGCCAGCAGCTTATCACCGGGACAGGGTATGAACACTGAAGCTTTCTTT. The V and J genes are TRBV11-3 and TRBJ1-1, with 9 bases that match TRBD1. The CDR3 loop spans 17 amino acids. Germline loops: CDR1 SGHNT, CDR2 YENEEA. J gave up 0 bases and V 2 bases, and 7 bases lay outside the gene matches.

V gene TRBV7-8 combines with J gene TRBJ2-1; 8 bases are shared with TRBD1. CDR3 length: 14 residues. The V and J ends lost 3 bases and 7 bases, in that order; junction bases with no gene match: 5. Germline lookup yields CDR1 SGHVS and CDR2 FQNEAQ. CDR3 in DNA: TGTGCCAGCAGCTTGGACAGGGTTAGGAATGAGCAGTTCTTC. This sequence encodes CASSLDRVRNEQFF. Looking up the rest from reference TRBV7-8 and TRBJ2-1 gives the full variable domain: GAGVSQSPRYKVAKRGQDVALRCDPISGHVSLFWYQQALGQGPEFLTYFQNEAQLDKSGLPSDRFFAERPEGSVSTLKIQRTQQEDSAVYLCASSLDRVRNEQFFGPGTRLTVL.

The chain has TRBV20-1 and TRBJ2-1; a possible D gene is TRBD1 (6 bases). The CDR3 has 11 residues. V was pared by 5 bases and J by 4 bases, with 6 bases between. Germline-derived CDR1 and CDR2 are DFQATT and SNEGSKA (reference sequence). CDR3 nucleotide sequence: TGCAGTGCTGGACAGTACAATGAGCAGTTCTTC. The encoded protein is CSAGQYNEQFF.

The V gene is TRBV14, the J gene TRBJ1-2, with D unresolved. This CDR3 is 13 amino acids long. Trimming removed 6 bases from V and 4 bases from J, with 12 bases in between. Germline CDR1 SGHDN, CDR2 FVKESK. In DNA, the CDR3 is TGTGCCAGCAGTTTAAGGGCCTCCTATGGCTACACCTTC. The encoded protein is CASSLRASYGYTF.

This sequence joins TRBV7-3 and TRBJ2-1; 9 positions match TRBD2. The ends lost 1 base at V and 7 bases at J; junction bases unmatched: 8. CDR3 length: 16 residues. Germline lookup yields CDR1 SGHTA and CDR2 FQGTGA. The CDR3 coding sequence is TGTGCCAGCAGCTTAATTGCGGGAGGGGGTCGGAATGAGCAGTTCTTC. Translating it yields CASSLIAGGGRNEQFF.

The rearrangement joins TRBV2 to TRBJ1-1; TRBD1 matches at 11 bases. CDR1 SNHLY and CDR2 FYNNEI come from the germline V gene. CDR3 length equals 12 residues. Trimming took 5 bases from V and 11 from J; bases not matched to a gene: 4. The CDR3 DNA follows: TGTGCCAGCAGTTGGGACAGGGGGAGTGCTTTCTTT. It is translated as CASSWDRGSAFF. The variable domain in full, completed from reference TRBV2 and TRBJ1-1, reads EPEVTQTPSHQVTQMGQEVILRCVPISNHLYFYWYRQILGQKVEFLVSFYNNEISEKSEIFDDQFSVERPDGSNFTLKIRSTKLEDSAMYFCASSWDRGSAFFGQGTRLTVV.

V and J are TRBV28 and TRBJ2-5, with D possibly matching TRBD1 (6 bases). This CDR3 contains 15 residues. From germline, CDR1 is MDHEN and CDR2 SYDVKM. V gave up 3 bases and J gave up 10 bases, with 21 bases separating them. The CDR3 loop is CASSFATGHLGDQYF. CDR3 coding DNA: TGTGCCAGCAGTTTCGCGACAGGTCACTTAGGGGACCAGTACTTC.

This clone was picked up a small number of times. V usage is TRBV6-1 and J usage is TRBJ1-5, with D tentatively TRBD1 (5 bases). V dropped 2 bases and J dropped 5 bases, with 16 bases sitting between them. Germline values: CDR1 MNHNS, CDR2 SASEGT. This CDR3 is 16 amino acids long. CDR3 sequence (DNA): TGTGCCAGCAGTGAACCCGGTCGAGGGACCCATCAGCCCCAGCATTTT. Translation: CASSEPGRGTHQPQHF.

Comments on this clone: Other DNA sequences of this sample code for an identical CDR3. The chain has TRBV9 and TRBJ1-3; D not certain. This CDR3 is 14 amino acids long. Germline CDR1 SGDLS, CDR2 YYNGEE. With 2 bases removed from V and 0 bases from J, the gap between germline ends came to 6 bases. CDR3 region: CASSVTDSGNTIYF. The CDR3 DNA reads as TGTGCCAGCAGCGTCACGGACTCTGGAAACACCATATATTTT.

The genes are TRBV18 and TRBJ2-5; D assignment may be TRBD1 or TRBD2 (5 bases each). The CDR3 consists of 15 residues. The ends were cut back, 3 bases at V and 4 bases at J, with 15 bases in the middle. Germline V CDR1 and CDR2: KGHSH, LQKENI. CDR3 sequence: CASSPLHGDAETQYF. The CDR3 nucleotides read TGTGCCAGCTCACCGCTACATGGGGACGCAGAGACCCAGTACTTC.

This rearrangement joins TRBV7-3 to TRBJ2-3, with D unresolved. The V end lost 1 base, the J end lost 4 bases, and 6 bases lay between the germline ends. This CDR3 is built from 13 residues. Germline V lookup: CDR1 SGHTA, CDR2 FQGTGA. The CDR3 sequence: CASSLNMADTQYF. CDR3 nucleotide sequence: TGTGCCAGCAGCTTAAACATGGCAGATACGCAGTATTTT. Full variable domain (outside the CDR3, taken from reference TRBV7-3 and TRBJ2-3): GAGVSQTPSNKVTEKGKYVELRCDPISGHTALYWYRQSLGQGPEFLIYFQGTGAADDSGLPNDRFFAVRPEGSVSTLKIQRTERGDSAVYLCASSLNMADTQYFGPGTRLTVL.

This clone was detected once. This chain links TRBV9 with TRBJ2-7, with D possibly TRBD2 on 6 matching bases. V lost 0 bases and J 4 bases, leaving 11 bases between the germline ends. This CDR3 comprises 14 residues. Germline CDR1 and CDR2: SGDLS and YYNGEE. CDR3 DNA: TGTGCCAGCAGCGTAGAGGTTAGCGGATACGAGCAGTACTTC. Protein sequence: CASSVEVSGYEQYF.

The chain links TRBV30 to TRBJ2-2; the D gene is possibly TRBD1 (6 bases). This CDR3 has 19 residues. Trimming cost V 1 base and J 5 bases, with 26 bases left between them. Germline CDR1 and CDR2: GTSNPN and SVGIG (reference sequence). Here the CDR3 DNA reads TGTGCCTGGAGTGCCCAAACTGAAACAGGGTATATTGGGACCGGGGAGCTGTTTTTT. As protein: CAWSAQTETGYIGTGELFF.

This rearrangement joins TRBV28 to TRBJ1-1; the match to TRBD1 covers 8 bases. The CDR3 contains 13 residues. Germline V gene lookup returns CDR1 MDHEN and CDR2 SYDVKM. The V segment lost 6 bases and the J segment 10 bases; nucleotides outside the gene matches: 10. The DNA for the CDR3 is TGTGCCAGCAGGGTGGACAGGGAAGGTCCAGCTTTCTTT. Encoded protein: CASRVDREGPAFF.

The chain employs TRBV18 and TRBJ2-1, with 11 positions matching TRBD2. There are 18 residues in the CDR3. V trimming: 1 base; J trimming: 5 bases; junction bases outside the gene matches: 10. The V gene's germline CDR1 is KGHSH and CDR2 LQKENI. CDR3 amino acids: CASSPLSLAGGLDNEQFF. The DNA for the CDR3 is TGTGCCAGCTCACCACTTTCTCTAGCGGGAGGTCTGGACAATGAGCAGTTCTTC.

V is TRBV10-1 and J is TRBJ2-2, with 9 bases lining up with TRBD1. Germline V lookup: CDR1 WNHNN, CDR2 SYGVQD (reference sequence). The CDR3 covers 14 residues. Losses at the gene ends were 6 bases for V and 3 bases for J; bases not matched to a gene: 2. CDR3: CASRRDRDTGELFF. CDR3 DNA: TGCGCCAGCAGGCGGGACAGGGACACCGGGGAGCTGTTTTTT.

V and J are TRBV12-5 and TRBJ2-3, with TRBD1 matching over 7 bases. The V gene's germline CDR1 is LGHNT and CDR2 FRNRAP. Trimming took 3 bases from V and 2 from J; bases not matched to a gene: 5. The length of the CDR3 is 15 residues. The CDR3 region is CASGFPTGSTDTQYF. For the CDR3, the DNA is TGTGCTAGTGGTTTCCCGACAGGGTCCACAGATACGCAGTATTTT.